A single sample gave rise to the 16 T cell receptor beta chains below, sequenced in a study of shared clonotypes between healthy human individuals. Sequenced by immunoSEQ multiplex PCR; TCRdb stores in-frame clones only, minus some. The sample has approximately 2.3 million clones, approximately 95% seen once; the top ten hold 0.39%. The sequenced sample consisted of naive CD4+ T cells from PBMCs. Subset indicated: CD45RA+ positively selected. These receptors were taken from a young man in good health. Some clones in this sample may be carry-over from other donors' samples.

Note on this clone: This sample includes further DNA sequences coding for the same CDR3. The gene calls are TRBV5-1 and TRBJ2-2; possibly TRBD1 or TRBD2 for D (5 bases each). V lost 0 bases and J lost 4, with 10 bases in between. Looked up from germline, CDR1 is SGHRS and CDR2 is YFSETQ. The CDR3 totals 15 residues. The CDR3 loop is CASSLVSGSTGELFF. For the CDR3, the DNA is TGCGCCAGCAGCTTGGTGTCAGGGAGCACCGGGGAGCTGTTTTTT.

This CDR3 reads CAISSGQGDEQYF. In DNA, the CDR3 is TGTGCCATCAGTTCCGGACAGGGGGACGAGCAGTACTTC. The rearrangement joins TRBV10-3 to TRBJ2-7, with 10 bases aligning to TRBD1. Losses at the gene ends were 5 bases for V and 5 bases for J; bases not matched to a gene: 3. This CDR3 has 13 amino acids. Germline CDR1 and CDR2: ENHRY and SYGVKD.

The V call is TRBV19, the J call TRBJ2-1; possibly TRBD2 for D (7 bases). V shed 3 bases and J shed 2 bases, with 14 bases lying between them. The CDR3 is made up of 16 amino acids. CDR1 is LNHDA, CDR2 SQIVND, per germline (reference sequence). In DNA form, the CDR3 reads TGTGCCAGTAGTATCACGGGGGGCAGGACCTACAATGAGCAGTTCTTC. This gives the protein CASSITGGRTYNEQFF.

The rearrangement links TRBV18 to TRBJ2-1, with a possible D match to TRBD2 (6 bases). The length of the CDR3 is 14 residues. Germline-derived CDR1 and CDR2 are KGHSH and LQKENI. Trimming removed 1 base from V and 9 bases from J, with 13 bases in between. The CDR3 here is CASSPQTIGGEQFF. CDR3 DNA sequence: TGTGCCAGCTCACCACAAACCATCGGGGGTGAGCAGTTCTTC.

The rearrangement uses TRBV4-1 and TRBJ2-7; 8 bases fit TRBD2. The CDR3 is 15 amino acids. Germline-derived CDR1 and CDR2 are MGHRA and YSYEKL. Trimming took 1 base from V and 2 from J; bases not matched to a gene: 4. The DNA for the CDR3 is TGCGCCAGCAGCCAAGGCCCAGCGGGGGCCTACGAGCAGTACTTC. This translates into CASSQGPAGAYEQYF.

This chain joins TRBV6-1 and TRBJ1-5; the D gene is possibly TRBD1 (6 bases). Germline V gene lookup returns CDR1 MNHNS and CDR2 SASEGT. Deletions cut 3 bases from V and 5 bases from J, with 14 bases between. The CDR3 totals 15 residues. CDR3 sequence reads: CASSDNRDLYQPQHF. CDR3 bases: TGTGCCAGCAGTGATAACAGGGACCTGTATCAGCCCCAGCATTTT.

This clone was observed a single time. This chain connects TRBV5-5 to TRBJ1-2, with D unclear. This CDR3 has 13 amino acids. The germline CDR1 and CDR2 sequences are SGHKS and YYEKEE (reference sequence). V was shortened by 1 base and J by 7 bases, with 11 bases between the two germline ends. In DNA, the CDR3 is TGTGCCAGCAGCTTGTTGGCTTCTGCTGGCTACACCTTC. Protein sequence: CASSLLASAGYTF.

This clone was recorded once. The J gene is TRBJ1-2, the V gene TRBV28, with 8 bases aligning to TRBD1. Looked up from germline, CDR1 is MDHEN and CDR2 is SYDVKM. V lost 5 bases and J lost 5; bases outside the gene matches: 10. The CDR3 extends over 15 amino acids. The CDR3 here is CASSAGTGVFYGYTF. Here the CDR3 DNA reads TGTGCCAGCAGTGCCGGGACAGGCGTTTTTTATGGCTACACCTTC.

The chain joins TRBV19 to TRBJ1-1; D remains ambiguous. Trimming left V 2 bases short and J 4 bases short, with 14 bases between. The CDR3 covers 15 residues. Germline V gene data show CDR1 as LNHDA and CDR2 as SQIVND (reference sequence). This chain's CDR3 is CASSIRATAGTEAFF. For the CDR3, the DNA is TGTGCCAGTAGTATAAGAGCAACAGCGGGCACTGAAGCTTTCTTT. The full variable domain, in which reference TRBV19 and TRBJ1-1 provide the parts outside the CDR3, is DGGITQSPKYLFRKEGQNVTLSCEQNLNHDAMYWYRQDPGQGLRLIYYSQIVNDFQKGDIAEGYSVSREKKESFPLTVTSAQKNPTAFYLCASSIRATAGTEAFFGQGTRLTVV.

Of note for this clone: Different DNA sequences within this sample yield the same CDR3. The chain combines TRBV18 with TRBJ2-3, with TRBD2 as a possible D gene (5 bases). CDR1 KGHSH and CDR2 LQKENI come from the germline V gene. Trimming cost V 1 base and J 2 bases, with 7 bases left between them. CDR3 size: 14 residues. CDR3 sequence: CASSPRENTDTQYF. The CDR3 DNA is TGTGCCAGCTCACCACGGGAGAACACAGATACGCAGTATTTT.

The rearrangement uses TRBV18 and TRBJ2-5; a possible D gene is TRBD1 (5 bases). This CDR3 contains 13 residues. Trimming took off 6 bases at V and 1 base at J, with 9 bases between the two ends. The germline CDR1 and CDR2 sequences are KGHSH and LQKENI. The CDR3 loop reads CASSSRAQETQYF. The DNA of the CDR3 is TGTGCCAGCTCCAGCAGGGCCCAAGAGACCCAGTACTTC.

The chain has TRBV21-1 and TRBJ1-5; no check of the table's D call, TRBD1, against the DNA was made. TRBV21-1 is a pseudogene. CDR3 length: 14 amino acids. CDR3 residues: CASSEAGGNQPQHF. In DNA, the CDR3 is TGTGCCAGCAGCGAGGCAGGGGGAAATCAGCCCCAGCATTTT.

This clone has only a few counts. V gene TRBV19 combines with J gene TRBJ1-5; TRBD1 might be the D (5 bases). Germline V gene lookup returns CDR1 LNHDA and CDR2 SQIVND (reference sequence). With 6 bases removed from V and 6 bases from J, the gap between germline ends came to 12 bases. This CDR3 has 13 amino acids. The CDR3 DNA is TGTGCCAGTAGGCCGCAGGGTCCTCAGCCCCAGCATTTT. Encoded protein: CASRPQGPQPQHF.

This chain uses TRBV25-1 with TRBJ2-5, with 7 bases aligning to TRBD2. Germline V gene lookup returns CDR1 MGHDK and CDR2 SYGVNS. CDR3 length: 16 residues. The ends lost 4 bases at V and 5 bases at J; junction bases unmatched: 13. The CDR3 spells CASSVTGGGVAETQYF. The DNA for the CDR3 is TGTGCCAGCAGTGTCACGGGAGGCGGGGTAGCGGAGACCCAGTACTTC.

The genes are TRBV30 and TRBJ2-2; possible D gene TRBD1, 6 bases. CDR3 length equals 15 residues. Germline lookup yields CDR1 GTSNPN and CDR2 SVGIG (reference sequence). Trimming pared 2 bases from V and 4 bases from J, leaving 14 bases between. The CDR3 here is CAWSPLQGLTGELFF. CDR3 nucleotides: TGTGCCTGGAGTCCACTACAGGGCCTCACCGGGGAGCTGTTTTTT.

The chain is built from TRBV27 and TRBJ2-5; the D gene is possibly TRBD2 (5 bases). The germline gives CDR1 MNHEY, CDR2 SMNVEV (reference sequence). The CDR3 has 14 residues. V lost 3 bases and J 4 bases, leaving 12 bases between the germline ends. CDR3 loop: CASSLAGGRETQYF. The CDR3 DNA reads as TGTGCCAGCAGTTTGGCGGGTGGCAGAGAGACCCAGTACTTC.